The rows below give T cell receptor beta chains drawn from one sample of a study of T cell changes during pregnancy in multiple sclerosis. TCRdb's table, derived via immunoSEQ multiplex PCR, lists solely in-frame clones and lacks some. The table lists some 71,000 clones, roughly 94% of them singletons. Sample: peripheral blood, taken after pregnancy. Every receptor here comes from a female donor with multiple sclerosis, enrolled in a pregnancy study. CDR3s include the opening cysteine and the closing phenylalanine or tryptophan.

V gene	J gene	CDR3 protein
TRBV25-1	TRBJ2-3	CASSARGGDRTDTQYF
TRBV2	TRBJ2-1	CASTRDNYNEQFF
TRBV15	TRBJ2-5	CATSDGAGRETQYF
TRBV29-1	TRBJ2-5	CSVEAPGQGEETQYF
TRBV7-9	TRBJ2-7	CASSSEFSYEQYF
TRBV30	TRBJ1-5	CAWSVNGGDQPQHF
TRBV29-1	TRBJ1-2	CSVGEGGHSFYGYTF
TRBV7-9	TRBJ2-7	CASSILAGGGEQYF
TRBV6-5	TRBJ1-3	CASSSGWRDTIYF
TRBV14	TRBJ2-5	CASSPRRFRELQETQYF
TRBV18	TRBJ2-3	CASSPLSTDTQYF
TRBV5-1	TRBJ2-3	CASRSGAATDTQYF
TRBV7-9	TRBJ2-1	CASSPTPLLGDEQFF
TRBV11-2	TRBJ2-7	CASSQAGSAPGEQYF
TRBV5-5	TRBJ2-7	CASSLGQPRYEQYF
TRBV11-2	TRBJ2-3	CASNLGTSGRSTDTQYF
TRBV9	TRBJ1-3	CASTPGQFGNTIYF
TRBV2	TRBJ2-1	CASTDRLVYNEQFF
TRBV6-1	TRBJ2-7	CASSVTYSGSSISYEQYF
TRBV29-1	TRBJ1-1	CSVVPTGTGNTEAFF
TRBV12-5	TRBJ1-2	CASGLVPGEVYTF
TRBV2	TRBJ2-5	CATSRWYQETQYF
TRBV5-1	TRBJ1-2	CASSLGTGVGYGYTF
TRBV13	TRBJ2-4	CASSLDQGLVRYF
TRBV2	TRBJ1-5	CASSGDGNQPQHF
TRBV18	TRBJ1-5	CASSPAGWEPQHF
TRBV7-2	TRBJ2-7	CASSYQHRAYEQYF
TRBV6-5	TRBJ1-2	CASSLGTERDGYTF
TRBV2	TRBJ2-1	CASSVGKYNEQFF
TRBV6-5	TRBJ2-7	CASSSMTGVAYEQYF
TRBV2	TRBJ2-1	CASSGTSGSYNEQFF
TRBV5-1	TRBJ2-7	CASSPSGSPYEQYF
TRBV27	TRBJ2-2	CASSFWNTGELFF
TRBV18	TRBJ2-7	CASSPPRPGKYEQYF
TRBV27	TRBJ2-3	CASSSPSGNTDTQYF
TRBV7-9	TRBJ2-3	CASSLAGQGAHTQYF
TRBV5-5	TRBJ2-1	CASSPTPSSYNEQFF
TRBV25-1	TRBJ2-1	CATKGLAEIQQFF
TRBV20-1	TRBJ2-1	CSAELNEQFF
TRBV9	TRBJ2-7	CASSPGTTYEQYF
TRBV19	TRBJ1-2	CASSIKRYGYTF
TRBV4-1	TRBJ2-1	CASSQDGSSGFRFF
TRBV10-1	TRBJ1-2	CASSESKGRGGYTF
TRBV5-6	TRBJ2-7	CASRKRRTSGYEQYF
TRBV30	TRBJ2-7	CAWMVGGEQYF
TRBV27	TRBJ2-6	CASSWGRGSRSGANVLTF
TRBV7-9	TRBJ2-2	CASSPRTGGYTGELFF
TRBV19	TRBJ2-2	CATLSAGQNTGELFF
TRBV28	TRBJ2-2	CASSLPGPGELFF